The 22 T cell receptor beta chains below all came from one sample that was sequenced in a study of blood T cell repertoires in COVID-19. The protocol was immunoSEQ multiplex PCR, while the TCRdb copy is restricted to in-frame clones and leaves out a portion. Here the sample spans 400,000 or so clones, approximately 90% being singletons. Sequenced sample: peripheral blood. The origin of the receptors is a man younger than 35 with COVID-19, enrolled during active disease.

The CDR3 here is CASSRAGGVTGELFF. CDR3 DNA: TGTGCCAGCAGCCGAGCGGGAGGAGTAACCGGGGAGCTGTTTTTT. J is TRBJ2-2 and V is TRBV6-5; TRBD2 matches 9 bases. Looked up from germline, CDR1 is MNHEY and CDR2 is SVGAGI. This CDR3 comprises 15 residues. V was pared by 6 bases and J by 5 bases, with 7 bases of the junction left unmatched.

This clone has only one observation. The J gene is TRBJ2-7, the V gene TRBV6-5, with TRBD1 identical over 7 bases. With 4 bases clipped from V and 2 bases from J, the junction kept 8 bases outside the gene matches. Germline-derived CDR1 and CDR2 are MNHEY and SVGAGI. This CDR3 spans 15 amino acids. The CDR3 protein is CASSSYGTGAYEQYF. CDR3 DNA: TGTGCCAGCAGTTCGTACGGTACAGGGGCCTACGAGCAGTACTTC.

Note on this clone: Other DNA sequences of this sample code for an identical CDR3. The rearrangement uses TRBV7-9 and TRBJ1-4; D uncertain. The V gene's germline CDR1 is SEHNR and CDR2 FQNEAQ (reference sequence). The V end was cut by 3 bases, the J end by 8 bases, with 4 bases between. The CDR3 length is 11 residues. The CDR3 sequence: CASSFQEKLFF. DNA for the CDR3: TGTGCCAGCAGCTTCCAAGAAAAACTGTTTTTT.

The CDR3 nucleotides read TGTGCCAGCAGCCCAAGACTAGCGGGGGGTATAAACTCCTACAATGAGCAGTTCTTC. This gives the protein CASSPRLAGGINSYNEQFF. The V and J genes are TRBV3-1 (or the pseudogene TRBV3-2) and TRBJ2-1; 13 bases line up with TRBD2. The germline V gene has CDR1 LGHDT and CDR2 YNNKEL (reference sequence). CDR3 length: 19 amino acids. V lost 4 bases, J lost 0 bases, and 9 bases stayed unmatched.

The gene calls are TRBV7-9 and TRBJ2-5, with a tentative D call TRBD2 (6 bases). The germline CDR1 and CDR2 sequences are SEHNR and FQNEAQ (reference sequence). V lost 6 bases, J lost 5 bases, and 25 bases lay in between. The CDR3 covers 17 residues. The CDR3 region is CASSPPGYHLSGETQYF. The CDR3 nucleotides are TGTGCCAGCAGTCCTCCAGGGTACCACCTCAGCGGGGAGACCCAGTACTTC.

The gene calls are TRBV7-2 and TRBJ1-5, with TRBD1 matching 8 bases. The CDR3 consists of 15 residues. Trimming at V came to 5 bases and at J to 6 bases, leaving 9 bases not matched to a gene. Germline assignment: CDR1 SGHTA and CDR2 FQGNSA. The CDR3, as DNA: TGTGCCAGCAGCCCAGGGACAGGCCACATTCAGCCCCAGCATTTT. This codes for CASSPGTGHIQPQHF. Complete variable domain (other parts from reference TRBV7-2 and TRBJ1-5): GAGVSQSPSNKVTEKGKDVELRCDPISGHTALYWYRQSLGQGLEFLIYFQGNSAPDKSGLPSDRFSAERTGGSVSTLTIQRTQQEDSAVYLCASSPGTGHIQPQHFGDGTRLSIL.

The V and J genes are TRBV6-5 and TRBJ2-7; no reliable D call. Trimming removed 6 bases from V and 4 bases from J, with 4 bases in between. This CDR3 region has 10 residues. Per germline, CDR1 MNHEY and CDR2 SVGAGI. In nucleotides, the CDR3 is TGTGCCAGCAGCTTTTACGAGCAGTACTTC. It translates to CASSFYEQYF.

The rearrangement links TRBV4-2 to TRBJ1-2; 9 bases align to TRBD1. Germline assignment: CDR1 LGHNA and CDR2 YNFKEQ. Trimming removed 1 base from V and 6 bases from J; junction bases left unmatched: 9. CDR3 length: 16 amino acids. CDR3 DNA sequence: TGTGCCAGCAGCCAAGTTGGGACAGGGAACGAAGATGGCTACACCTTC. Protein sequence: CASSQVGTGNEDGYTF.

This sequence joins TRBV7-6 and TRBJ1-6; possibly TRBD1 for D (5 bases). The length of the CDR3 is 17 residues. V lost 5 bases and J lost 0, with 14 bases in between. Looked up from germline, CDR1 is SGHVS and CDR2 is FNYEAQ. CDR3 loop: CASSRYGQGSYNSPLHF. The DNA for the CDR3 is TGTGCCAGCAGCAGGTACGGCCAGGGCTCCTATAATTCACCCCTCCACTTT.

The chain couples TRBV18 to TRBJ2-2, with 12 bases lining up with TRBD2. CDR3 length equals 18 residues. From germline, CDR1 is KGHSH and CDR2 LQKENI. J gave up 5 bases and V 2 bases, and 9 bases lay outside the gene matches. The DNA for the CDR3 is TGTGCCAGCTCACCATTTGGACTAGCGGGACCATATACCGGGGAGCTGTTTTTT. This encodes CASSPFGLAGPYTGELFF.

This sequence joins TRBV7-7 and TRBJ2-2; D is perhaps TRBD2 (7 bases). V was pared by 0 bases and J by 5 bases, with 13 bases between. The CDR3 runs to 16 residues. Looked up from germline, CDR1 is SSHAT and CDR2 is FNYEAQ (reference sequence). Written as DNA, the CDR3 is TGTGCCAGCAGCTTAGCGGCGGGGGCCCTAACCGGGGAGCTGTTTTTT. Encoded protein: CASSLAAGALTGELFF.

The chain couples TRBV2 to TRBJ1-6; D might be TRBD1 (5 bases). The V end lost 5 bases, the J end lost 8 bases, and 13 bases lay between the germline ends. Germline-derived CDR1 and CDR2 are SNHLY and FYNNEI. This CDR3 is 14 amino acids long. CDR3 protein: CASSSQDTYSPLHF. The CDR3 DNA reads as TGTGCCAGCAGTTCACAGGATACTTATTCACCCCTCCACTTT.

CDR3 in amino acids: CASSLGSGSSGNTIYF. CDR3 in DNA: TGCGCCAGCAGCTTGGGAAGCGGAAGCTCTGGAAACACCATATATTTT. The chain employs TRBV5-1 and TRBJ1-3; D gene unclear. Germline assignment: CDR1 SGHRS and CDR2 YFSETQ. V was shortened by 0 bases and J by 0 bases, with 10 bases between the two germline ends. The CDR3 has 16 amino acids. The whole variable domain, remainder taken from reference TRBV5-1 and TRBJ1-3, is KAGVTQTPRYLIKTRGQQVTLSCSPISGHRSVSWYQQTPGQGLQFLFEYFSETQRNKGNFPGRFSGRQFSNSRSEMNVSTLELGDSALYLCASSLGSGSSGNTIYFGEGSWLTVV.

The chain couples TRBV19 to TRBJ2-7; D is perhaps TRBD1 (5 bases). Germline lookup yields CDR1 LNHDA and CDR2 SQIVND (reference sequence). The CDR3 totals 15 residues. Between the trimmed V and J ends, which lost 3 bases and 1 base, there was a span of 13 bases. CDR3 bases: TGTGCCAGTAGTATCCCAGGGAAAGTTTCCTACGAGCAGTACTTC. Translation gives CASSIPGKVSYEQYF.

The V call is TRBV15, the J call TRBJ2-3, with 14 bases fitting TRBD2. V shed 2 bases, J shed 5 bases, and the junction held 12 bases outside the gene matches. Per the germline V gene, CDR1 is LNHNV and CDR2 is YYDKDF (reference sequence). The CDR3 is 19 amino acids. The CDR3 spells CATSRPRAGLAGVIDTQYF. DNA of the CDR3: TGTGCCACCAGCAGACCTCGCGCGGGACTAGCGGGAGTTATAGATACGCAGTATTTT. Full variable domain (outside the CDR3, taken from reference TRBV15 and TRBJ2-3): DAMVIQNPRYQVTQFGKPVTLSCSQTLNHNVMYWYQQKSSQAPKLLFHYYDKDFNNEADTPDNFQSRRPNTSFCFLDIRSPGLGDTAMYLCATSRPRAGLAGVIDTQYFGPGTRLTVL.

The chain uses TRBV6-2 or TRBV6-3 and TRBJ2-2, with TRBD2 as a possible D gene (5 bases). The V gene lost 2 bases and the J gene lost 4 bases, with 8 bases spanning the gap. Per germline, CDR1 MNHEY and CDR2 SVGEGT. The CDR3 is 14 residues long. As DNA, the CDR3 is TGTGCCAGCAGTTACGTGGGGAGCACCGGGGAGCTGTTTTTT. It codes for CASSYVGSTGELFF.

This chain links TRBV27 with TRBJ1-1; TRBD1 agrees at 9 bases. CDR3 length equals 15 residues. CDR1 and CDR2 from the germline V gene are MNHEY and SMNVEV (reference sequence). V lost 4 bases and J lost 6; bases outside the gene matches: 9. CDR3 sequence: CASSSPGQGKAEAFF. CDR3 DNA sequence: TGTGCCAGCAGTTCACCGGGACAGGGTAAGGCTGAAGCTTTCTTT.

The chain joins TRBV2 to TRBJ1-4; D is unresolved. Germline CDR1 and CDR2: SNHLY and FYNNEI. The CDR3 runs 12 residues. Trimming left V 6 bases short and J 7 bases short, with 9 bases between. The CDR3 sequence: CASSRVAEKLFF. The CDR3 DNA reads TGTGCCAGCAGCCGTGTGGCTGAAAAACTGTTTTTT.

The chain has TRBV5-1 and TRBJ2-5, with TRBD1 matching 7 bases. Unmatched junction bases numbered 3, after V lost 2 bases and J lost 2 bases. Germline-derived CDR1 and CDR2 are SGHRS and YFSETQ. The CDR3 totals 14 residues. The CDR3 spells CASSFWDRQETQYF. CDR3 in DNA: TGCGCCAGCAGCTTTTGGGACAGACAAGAGACCCAGTACTTC. Filled out from reference TRBV5-1 and TRBJ2-5, the complete variable domain reads KAGVTQTPRYLIKTRGQQVTLSCSPISGHRSVSWYQQTPGQGLQFLFEYFSETQRNKGNFPGRFSGRQFSNSRSEMNVSTLELGDSALYLCASSFWDRQETQYFGPGTRLLVL.

The chain combines TRBV5-4 with TRBJ2-1, with D tentatively TRBD2 (5 bases). CDR1 and CDR2 (germline): SGHNT, YYREEE (reference sequence). The CDR3 is 11 residues long. The V and J ends lost 3 bases and 10 bases respectively, with 8 bases between them. The CDR3 loop reads CASSSEGEQFF. Here the CDR3 DNA reads TGTGCCAGCAGCTCTGAGGGAGAGCAGTTCTTC.

This sequence joins TRBV5-1 and TRBJ2-7; TRBD2 is a possible D gene (5 bases). The CDR3 consists of 14 residues. Between the trimmed V and J ends, which lost 0 bases and 2 bases, there was a span of 9 bases. The germline V gene has CDR1 SGHRS and CDR2 YFSETQ. The CDR3 loop is CASSLGSGTYEQYF. The DNA for the CDR3 is TGCGCCAGCAGCTTGGGCAGCGGTACCTACGAGCAGTACTTC. The whole variable domain, filled in from reference TRBV5-1 and TRBJ2-7, reads KAGVTQTPRYLIKTRGQQVTLSCSPISGHRSVSWYQQTPGQGLQFLFEYFSETQRNKGNFPGRFSGRQFSNSRSEMNVSTLELGDSALYLCASSLGSGTYEQYFGPGTRLTVT.

V is TRBV19 and J is TRBJ2-7; tentative D call: TRBD1 (6 bases). CDR1 and CDR2 (germline): LNHDA, SQIVND (reference sequence). CDR3 length: 15 amino acids. The V end lost 9 bases, the J end lost 7 bases, and 25 bases lay between the germline ends. The CDR3 loop is CASRAGPLLQGEQYF. In DNA, the CDR3 is TGTGCCAGCAGAGCCGGGCCTCTTCTTCAGGGGGAGCAGTACTTC. The complete variable domain, with remaining parts taken from reference TRBV19 and TRBJ2-7, reads DGGITQSPKYLFRKEGQNVTLSCEQNLNHDAMYWYRQDPGQGLRLIYYSQIVNDFQKGDIAEGYSVSREKKESFPLTVTSAQKNPTAFYLCASRAGPLLQGEQYFGPGTRLTVT.